These 30 T cell receptor beta chains came from one sample sequenced in a study of cytomegalovirus exposure and HLA in healthy donors. Clones were read by immunoSEQ multiplex PCR, and TCRdb kept only the in-frame ones, dropping some. The table shows 180,000 or so clones, with roughly 82% occurring only once. The specimen sequenced was PBMCs. Receptors originate from a woman in her thirties in good health and CMV-seropositive.

CDR3 sequence reads: CASSLGGSGRVYEQYF. For the CDR3, the DNA is TGCGCCAGCAGCTTGGGTGGTAGCGGGAGGGTCTACGAGCAGTACTTC. This chain links TRBV5-1 with TRBJ2-7; 11 positions agree with TRBD2. Trimming removed 0 bases from V and 3 bases from J; junction bases left unmatched: 5. This CDR3 is built from 16 residues. The germline V gene has CDR1 SGHRS and CDR2 YFSETQ. The whole variable domain, remainder taken from reference TRBV5-1 and TRBJ2-7, is KAGVTQTPRYLIKTRGQQVTLSCSPISGHRSVSWYQQTPGQGLQFLFEYFSETQRNKGNFPGRFSGRQFSNSRSEMNVSTLELGDSALYLCASSLGGSGRVYEQYFGPGTRLTVT.

This clone was picked up one time. The chain links TRBV5-1 to TRBJ1-2; 9 bases are a match to TRBD1. The germline V gene has CDR1 SGHRS and CDR2 YFSETQ. This CDR3 has 13 amino acids. Germline trimming cut 3 bases from V and 8 bases from J; bases unmatched to any gene: 5. This chain's CDR3 is CASSWRDREGYTF. CDR3 bases: TGCGCCAGCAGCTGGAGGGACAGGGAGGGCTACACCTTC.

This chain connects TRBV4-2 to TRBJ2-5; TRBD2 matches 11 bases. CDR1 LGHNA and CDR2 YNFKEQ come from the germline V gene. The length of the CDR3 is 16 residues. After removal of 0 bases from V and 5 bases from J, the junction contained 5 bases not matched to a gene. Here the CDR3 reads CASSQDRIAGGETQYF. The CDR3 DNA reads TGTGCCAGCAGCCAAGACCGAATAGCGGGAGGGGAGACCCAGTACTTC.

In its sample, this clone was seen once. The chain links TRBV5-4 to TRBJ2-7; 7 bases are a match to TRBD2. CDR3 size: 15 residues. The junction had 10 bases not matched to a gene; V was cut back by 5 bases and J by 2 bases. Germline V gene sequence: CDR1 SGHNT, CDR2 YYREEE (reference sequence). CDR3 loop: CASSDGLAGTYEQYF. The CDR3 DNA follows: TGTGCCAGCAGTGACGGGTTAGCGGGTACCTACGAGCAGTACTTC.

This clone was picked up a small number of times. The chain joins TRBV19 to TRBJ1-5, with TRBD1 matching 8 bases. The CDR3 is 13 amino acids. J was trimmed by 4 bases and V by 4 bases; bases with no gene match: 0. Germline CDR1 and CDR2: LNHDA and SQIVND (reference sequence). As DNA, the CDR3 is TGTGCCAGTAGTAACAGGGGGAATCAGCCCCAGCATTTT. This gives the protein CASSNRGNQPQHF. Full variable domain (missing parts from reference TRBV19 and TRBJ1-5): DGGITQSPKYLFRKEGQNVTLSCEQNLNHDAMYWYRQDPGQGLRLIYYSQIVNDFQKGDIAEGYSVSREKKESFPLTVTSAQKNPTAFYLCASSNRGNQPQHFGDGTRLSIL.

The rearrangement links TRBV19 to TRBJ2-1; a weak D match, TRBD1 (6 bases). Trimming shortened V by 2 bases and J by 16 bases, and 18 bases separated the two germline ends. Germline V lookup: CDR1 LNHDA, CDR2 SQIVND (reference sequence). CDR3 length equals 13 residues. In nucleotides, the CDR3 is TGTGCCAGTAGTATACTCCAAGGGGGTCCCAGCTTCTTC. Its translation: CASSILQGGPSFF.

The chain links TRBV7-9 to TRBJ2-1; TRBD2 might be the D (6 bases). CDR1 is SEHNR, CDR2 FQNEAQ, per germline (reference sequence). Trimming left V 6 bases short and J 5 bases short, with 11 bases between. The CDR3 has 13 amino acids. The CDR3 spells CASRSREDNEQFF. CDR3 nucleotides: TGTGCCAGCAGGTCCAGGGAGGACAATGAGCAGTTCTTC. Full variable domain (missing parts from reference TRBV7-9 and TRBJ2-1): DTGVSQNPRHKITKRGQNVTFRCDPISEHNRLYWYRQTLGQGPEFLTYFQNEAQLEKSRLLSDRFSAERPKGSFSTLEIQRTEQGDSAMYLCASRSREDNEQFFGPGTRLTVL.

The chain recombines TRBV2 with TRBJ2-7; 9 bases are shared with TRBD1. The CDR3 extends over 14 amino acids. V shed 7 bases, J shed 6 bases, and the junction held 10 bases outside the gene matches. From germline, CDR1 is SNHLY and CDR2 FYNNEI. This CDR3 is CASTDGTGQGEQYF. The CDR3 DNA sequence: TGTGCCAGCACCGACGGGACAGGGCAGGGCGAGCAGTACTTC.

The chain combines TRBV4-1 with TRBJ2-3; D gene unclear. V gave up 1 base and J gave up 2 bases, with 10 bases separating them. Germline CDR1 reads MGHRA; CDR2 reads YSYEKL. The CDR3 totals 15 residues. The CDR3, as DNA: TGCGCCAGCAGCCAAGGGCCCACCGACACAGATACGCAGTATTTT. It yields the protein CASSQGPTDTDTQYF.

The V call is TRBV28, the J call TRBJ1-2, with D possibly matching TRBD1 (6 bases). CDR1 and CDR2 from the germline V gene are MDHEN and SYDVKM. With 6 bases removed from V and 12 bases from J, the gap between germline ends came to 17 bases. CDR3 length: 12 amino acids. DNA for the CDR3: TGTGCCAGCAGGGATTACAGGGTTGCGGACACCTTC. Translated, it gives CASRDYRVADTF.

V and J are TRBV6-5 and TRBJ2-1, with 8 bases that match TRBD2. Germline trimming cut 5 bases from V and 4 bases from J; bases unmatched to any gene: 4. The CDR3 runs to 14 residues. Germline CDR1 is MNHEY and CDR2 is SVGAGI. For the CDR3, the DNA is TGTGCCAGCAGTACTAGCGGTAATTACAATGAGCAGTTCTTC. Its translation is CASSTSGNYNEQFF.

The V gene is TRBV4-1, the J gene TRBJ2-3; 8 bases agree with TRBD2. Germline CDR1 and CDR2: MGHRA and YSYEKL. This CDR3 is built from 16 residues. The J segment lost 2 bases and the V segment lost 2 bases, leaving 6 bases of the junction unmatched. This chain's CDR3 is CASSQHGGGNTDTQYF. CDR3 DNA: TGCGCCAGCAGCCAACACGGGGGGGGCAACACAGATACGCAGTATTTT.

V usage is TRBV5-1 and J usage is TRBJ2-7, with D perhaps TRBD1 (5 bases). The length of the CDR3 is 19 residues. Trimming took 0 bases from V and 0 from J, leaving 22 bases between them. Germline V gene sequence: CDR1 SGHRS, CDR2 YFSETQ. CDR3 in DNA: TGCGCCAGCAGCTTGGTTCAGGGCTGGGCATCTACCTCCTCCTACGAGCAGTACTTC. Protein product: CASSLVQGWASTSSYEQYF.

The sample holds a few counts of this clone. The sample has other DNA sequences that encode this CDR3 too. CDR3 residues: CASSLDRGQPQHF. The CDR3 nucleotides read TGTGCCAGCAGCCTCGACAGGGGCCAGCCCCAGCATTTT. The V gene is TRBV5-6, the J gene TRBJ1-5; 8 bases agree with TRBD1. The CDR3 is made up of 13 amino acids. Germline assignment: CDR1 SGHDT and CDR2 YYEEEE. V lost 4 bases, J lost 7 bases, and 4 bases stayed unmatched.

The rearrangement links TRBV6-5 to TRBJ2-7; TRBD2 agrees at 8 bases. The J segment lost 4 bases and the V segment lost 2 bases, leaving 10 bases of the junction unmatched. Germline V gene sequence: CDR1 MNHEY, CDR2 SVGAGI. This CDR3 comprises 16 residues. CDR3 sequence (DNA): TGTGCCAGCAGTTACGTGGCGGGAGGTTTTCTATACGAGCAGTACTTC. As protein: CASSYVAGGFLYEQYF.

This clone appeared once. The genes are TRBV7-9 and TRBJ1-4; 9 bases map to TRBD1. This CDR3 comprises 15 residues. Germline V CDR1 and CDR2: SEHNR, FQNEAQ (reference sequence). J was trimmed by 8 bases and V by 5 bases; bases with no gene match: 9. CDR3 amino acids: CASSVTGTGLEKLFF. In DNA form, the CDR3 reads TGTGCCAGCAGCGTCACCGGGACAGGGTTAGAAAAACTGTTTTTT. The complete variable domain, with remaining parts taken from reference TRBV7-9 and TRBJ1-4, reads DTGVSQNPRHKITKRGQNVTFRCDPISEHNRLYWYRQTLGQGPEFLTYFQNEAQLEKSRLLSDRFSAERPKGSFSTLEIQRTEQGDSAMYLCASSVTGTGLEKLFFGSGTQLSVL.

V usage is TRBV6-1 and J usage is TRBJ2-1; 7 nucleotides match TRBD1. The V gene's germline CDR1 is MNHNS and CDR2 SASEGT. After removal of 9 bases from V and 1 base from J, the junction contained 9 bases not matched to a gene. This CDR3 comprises 15 residues. The CDR3 DNA follows: TGTGCCAGTTCTCTAGGGGGACAGTCCTACAATGAGCAGTTCTTC. Amino acids: CASSLGGQSYNEQFF.

This chain connects TRBV5-1 to TRBJ2-1, with 7 positions matching TRBD1. There are 14 residues in the CDR3. Germline V gene lookup returns CDR1 SGHRS and CDR2 YFSETQ. The ends lost 2 bases at V and 7 bases at J; junction bases unmatched: 6. CDR3 loop: CASSFSGGFNEQFF. CDR3 nucleotide sequence: TGCGCCAGCAGCTTCTCAGGGGGATTTAATGAGCAGTTCTTC.

J is TRBJ2-7 and V is TRBV6-6; a weak D match, TRBD1 (6 bases). V shed 3 bases and J shed 0 bases, with 9 bases lying between them. The CDR3 totals 14 residues. The germline V gene encodes CDR1 MNHNY and CDR2 SVGAGI (reference sequence). The CDR3 sequence: CASSYTGSSYEQYF. CDR3 coding DNA: TGTGCCAGCAGTTATACAGGGAGCTCCTACGAGCAGTACTTC.

This sequence joins TRBV28 and TRBJ2-2; TRBD1 might be the D (5 bases). Trimming cost V 4 bases and J 0 bases, with 15 bases left between them. The CDR3 extends over 17 amino acids. The germline V gene encodes CDR1 MDHEN and CDR2 SYDVKM. The CDR3 DNA reads as TGTGCCAGCAGTTCCGACAGAAGGGCCACGAACACCGGGGAGCTGTTTTTT. This sequence encodes CASSSDRRATNTGELFF. The entire variable domain, with the rest obtained from reference TRBV28 and TRBJ2-2, is as follows: DVKVTQSSRYLVKRTGEKVFLECVQDMDHENMFWYRQDPGLGLRLIYFSYDVKMKEKGDIPEGYSVSREKKERFSLILESASTNQTSMYLCASSSDRRATNTGELFFGEGSRLTVL.

The chain recombines TRBV7-9 with TRBJ1-2; 7 nucleotides match TRBD1. V lost 1 base, J lost 4 bases, and 12 bases stayed unmatched. The CDR3 consists of 17 residues. Germline V gene sequence: CDR1 SEHNR, CDR2 FQNEAQ (reference sequence). CDR3 sequence: CASSLEGSRGIGYGYTF. In DNA form, the CDR3 reads TGTGCCAGCAGCTTAGAGGGCAGCAGGGGGATCGGCTATGGCTACACCTTC.

The V and J genes are TRBV6-1 and TRBJ2-7; D is unresolved. From germline, CDR1 is MNHNS and CDR2 SASEGT. The CDR3 is made up of 15 amino acids. Trimming removed 2 bases at V and 3 bases at J, with 14 bases between. This CDR3 is CASSEWLGTGYEQYF. The CDR3 DNA reads TGTGCCAGCAGTGAATGGCTAGGTACCGGCTACGAGCAGTACTTC.

J is TRBJ1-4 and V is TRBV5-4; D may be TRBD1 (6 bases). The CDR3 covers 15 residues. Germline V gene lookup returns CDR1 SGHNT and CDR2 YYREEE (reference sequence). Trimming left V 3 bases short and J 7 bases short, with 16 bases between. CDR3 in DNA: TGTGCCAGCAGCTCACCGTCCCAGGGGAGTGAAAAACTGTTTTTT. It yields the protein CASSSPSQGSEKLFF.

The rearrangement links TRBV19 to TRBJ1-5; D remains unclear. Germline CDR1 is LNHDA and CDR2 is SQIVND (reference sequence). The germline V and J ends were trimmed by 3 bases and 6 bases, with 12 bases remaining between them. The CDR3 runs 14 residues. The CDR3 DNA is TGTGCCAGTAGTATCACGGGTATCAGTCAGCCCCAGCATTTT. This encodes CASSITGISQPQHF.

This CDR3 is CSVDIQGGNEKLFF. DNA for the CDR3: TGCAGCGTTGATATCCAGGGCGGTAATGAAAAACTGTTTTTT. V usage is TRBV29-1 and J usage is TRBJ1-4; possible D gene TRBD1, 5 bases. The CDR3 has 14 residues. Germline V CDR1 and CDR2: SQVTM, ANQGSEA. The V end was cut by 3 bases, the J end by 4 bases, with 12 bases between. The variable domain in full, with the rest retrieved from reference TRBV29-1 and TRBJ1-4, is SAVISQKPSRDICQRGTSLTIQCQVDSQVTMMFWYRQQPGQSLTLIATANQGSEATYESGFVIDKFPISRPNLTFSTLTVSNMSPEDSSIYLCSVDIQGGNEKLFFGSGTQLSVL.

J is TRBJ2-3 and V is TRBV6-1, with 8 nucleotides matching TRBD2. The CDR3 has 18 amino acids. In germline, CDR1 is MNHNS, CDR2 SASEGT. The V gene end was trimmed by 1 base and the J gene end by 0 bases; junction bases not matched to a gene: 9. The CDR3 coding sequence is TGTGCCAGCAGTGAAGATGCCTTGGGCGGGAGGAGCACAGATACGCAGTATTTT. The encoded protein is CASSEDALGGRSTDTQYF.

This clone was found once. The chain uses TRBV6-1 and TRBJ1-2, with TRBD1 as a possible D gene (6 bases). CDR1 is MNHNS and CDR2 is SASEGT in the germline V gene. V lost 6 bases, J lost 4 bases, and 15 bases lay in between. CDR3 length: 14 amino acids. CDR3 nucleotides: TGTGCCAGCAGACTGGGCGGGGGGGCCTATGGCTACACCTTC. Its translation: CASRLGGGAYGYTF.

This clone was picked up one time. The rearrangement joins TRBV18 to TRBJ1-1; no clear D gene. V was pared by 3 bases and J by 5 bases, with 13 bases between. Germline loops: CDR1 KGHSH, CDR2 LQKENI. The length of the CDR3 is 14 residues. The CDR3 loop reads CASSPPARETEAFF. The CDR3 nucleotides are TGTGCCAGCTCACCCCCCGCGAGGGAGACTGAAGCTTTCTTT.

The rearrangement uses TRBV10-3 and TRBJ2-1; tentative D call: TRBD2 (5 bases). Germline assignment: CDR1 ENHRY and CDR2 SYGVKD. The CDR3 has 15 residues. V dropped 6 bases and J dropped 2 bases, with 14 bases sitting between them. The CDR3 region is CAISSADPTYNEQFF. The DNA for the CDR3 is TGTGCCATCAGCTCAGCGGACCCGACCTACAATGAGCAGTTCTTC.

The J gene is TRBJ2-1, the V gene TRBV6-6, with 10 bases identical to TRBD2. The length of the CDR3 is 16 residues. Germline CDR1 MNHNY, CDR2 SVGAGI (reference sequence). The V segment lost 6 bases and the J segment 7 bases; nucleotides outside the gene matches: 12. The CDR3, as DNA: TGTGCCAGCAGCCTCTTCGGACTAGCGGCGGGGAATGAGCAGTTCTTC. Translating it yields CASSLFGLAAGNEQFF.